This T cell receptor (beta chain) appears in the sequencing data of a study of T cells in Graves' hyperthyroidism and ophthalmopathy. Notes on the study in general: A model of 13 V-J features distinguished ophthalmopathy from stable hyperthyroidism. The majority of expanded thyroid clonotypes above 0.001 also appeared in blood.

Germline CDR1 reads MDHEN; CDR2 reads SYDVKM. The V gene lost 1 base and the J gene lost 7 bases, with 11 bases spanning the gap. The CDR3 is 14 residues long. This clonotype appeared many times. Its antigen is currently unknown. Each diagnosis was grounded in clinical symptoms, serum thyroxine and TRAb, thyroid ultrasound, and orbital computed tomography. Each 10 ml fresh peripheral blood draw supplied the PBMCs. The source material, RNA transcripts, was used to amplify TCR beta CDR3 regions. First-round RT-PCR of the TCR CDR3 relied on the HTBI primer set. TCRdb passed the multiplex PCR reads through MiXCR, listing each CDR3 protein once. The data show 250,000 or so distinct CDR3 sequences, about 15% seen once.

This sequence originates from a woman between 50 and 59 years old with Graves' hyperthyroidism that later progressed to Graves' ophthalmopathy. Source material: blood. This chain links TRBV28 with TRBJ1-5; D uncertain. The CDR3 sequence is CASSLSGYGQPQHF. CDR3 bases: TGTGCCAGCAGTTTATCGGGTTACGGGCAGCCCCAGCATTTT.